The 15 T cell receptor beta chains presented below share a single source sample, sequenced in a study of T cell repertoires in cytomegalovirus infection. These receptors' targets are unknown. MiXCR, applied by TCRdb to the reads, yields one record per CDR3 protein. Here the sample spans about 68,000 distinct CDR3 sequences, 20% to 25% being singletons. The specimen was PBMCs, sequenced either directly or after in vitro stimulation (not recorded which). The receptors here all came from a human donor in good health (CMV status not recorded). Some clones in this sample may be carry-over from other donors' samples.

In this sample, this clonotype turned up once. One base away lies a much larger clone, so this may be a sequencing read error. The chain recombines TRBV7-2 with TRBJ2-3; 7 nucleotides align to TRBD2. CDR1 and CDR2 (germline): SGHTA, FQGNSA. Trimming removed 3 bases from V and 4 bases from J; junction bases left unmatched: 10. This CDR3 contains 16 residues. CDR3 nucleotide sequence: TGTGCCAGCAGCTTGGTAACGGGAGGCCGGGCAGATACGCAGTATTTT. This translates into CASSLVTGGRADTQYF.

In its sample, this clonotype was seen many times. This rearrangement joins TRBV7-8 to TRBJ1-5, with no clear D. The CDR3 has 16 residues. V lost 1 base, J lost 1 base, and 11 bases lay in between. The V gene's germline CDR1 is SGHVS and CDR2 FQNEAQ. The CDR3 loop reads CASSLGPGGSNQPQHF. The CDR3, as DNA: TGTGCCAGCAGCTTAGGACCAGGAGGGAGCAATCAGCCCCAGCATTTT.

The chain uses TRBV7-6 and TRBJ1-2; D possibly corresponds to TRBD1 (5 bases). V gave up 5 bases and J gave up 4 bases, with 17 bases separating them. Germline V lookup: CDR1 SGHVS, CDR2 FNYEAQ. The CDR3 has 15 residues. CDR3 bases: TGTGCCAGCAGCCAACCCCGGGACCTCGTCTATGGCTACACCTTC. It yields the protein CASSQPRDLVYGYTF.

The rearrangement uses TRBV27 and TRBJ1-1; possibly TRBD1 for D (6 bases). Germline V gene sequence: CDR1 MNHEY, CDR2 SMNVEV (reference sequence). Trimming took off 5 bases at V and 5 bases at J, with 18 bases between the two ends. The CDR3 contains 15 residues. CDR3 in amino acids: CASSSPRGVSTEAFF. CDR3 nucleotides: TGTGCCAGCAGTAGCCCCAGGGGAGTAAGTACTGAAGCTTTCTTT.

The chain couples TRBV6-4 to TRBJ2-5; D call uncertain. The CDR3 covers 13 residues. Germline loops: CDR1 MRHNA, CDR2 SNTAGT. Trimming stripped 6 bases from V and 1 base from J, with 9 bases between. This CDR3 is CASSAAPQETQYF. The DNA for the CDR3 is TGTGCCAGCAGCGCGGCTCCCCAAGAGACCCAGTACTTC.

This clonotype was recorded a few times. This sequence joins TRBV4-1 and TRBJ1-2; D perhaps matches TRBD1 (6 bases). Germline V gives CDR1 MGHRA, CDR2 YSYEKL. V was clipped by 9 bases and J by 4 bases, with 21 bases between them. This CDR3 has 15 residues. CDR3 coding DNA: TGCGCCAGAACGGAAGGGGGAGGAGGGATCTATGGCTACACCTTC. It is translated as CARTEGGGGIYGYTF.

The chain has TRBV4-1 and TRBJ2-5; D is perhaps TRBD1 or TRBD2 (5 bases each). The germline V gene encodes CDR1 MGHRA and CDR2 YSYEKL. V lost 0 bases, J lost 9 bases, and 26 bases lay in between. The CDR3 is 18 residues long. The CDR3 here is CASSQDRTGGLHLESQYF. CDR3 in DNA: TGCGCCAGCAGCCAAGATAGAACAGGCGGGCTACACCTCGAGTCCCAGTACTTC.

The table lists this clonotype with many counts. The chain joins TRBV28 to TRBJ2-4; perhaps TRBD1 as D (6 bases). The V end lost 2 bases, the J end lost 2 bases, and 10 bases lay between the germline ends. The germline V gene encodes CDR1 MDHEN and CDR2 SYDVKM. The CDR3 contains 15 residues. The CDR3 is CASSLTGTTKNIQYF. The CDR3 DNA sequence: TGTGCCAGCAGTTTAACCGGGACAACCAAAAACATTCAGTACTTC.

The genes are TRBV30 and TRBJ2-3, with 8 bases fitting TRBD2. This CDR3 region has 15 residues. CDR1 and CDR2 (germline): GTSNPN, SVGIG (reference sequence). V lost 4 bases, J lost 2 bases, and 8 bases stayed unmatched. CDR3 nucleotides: TGTGCCTGGACTTCGCTAGCGGGCCTCACAGATACGCAGTATTTT. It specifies CAWTSLAGLTDTQYF. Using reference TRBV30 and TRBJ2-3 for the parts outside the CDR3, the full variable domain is SQTIHQWPATLVQPVGSPLSLECTVEGTSNPNLYWYRQAAGRGLQLLFYSVGIGQISSEVPQNLSASRPQDRQFILSSKKLLLSDSGFYLCAWTSLAGLTDTQYFGPGTRLTVL.

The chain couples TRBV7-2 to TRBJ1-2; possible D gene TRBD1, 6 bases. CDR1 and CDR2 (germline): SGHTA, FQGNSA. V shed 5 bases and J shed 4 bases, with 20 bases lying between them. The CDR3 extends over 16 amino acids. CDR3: CASSRARGGGSYGYTF. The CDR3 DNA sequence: TGTGCCAGCAGCCGCGCGAGGGGGGGGGGCAGCTATGGCTACACCTTC.

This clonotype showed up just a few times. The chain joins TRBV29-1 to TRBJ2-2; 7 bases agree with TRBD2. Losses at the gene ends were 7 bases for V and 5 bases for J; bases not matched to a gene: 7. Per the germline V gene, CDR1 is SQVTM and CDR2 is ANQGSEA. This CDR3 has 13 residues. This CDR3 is CSATSPGTGELFF. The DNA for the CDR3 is TGCAGCGCGACTAGCCCAGGGACCGGGGAGCTGTTTTTT.

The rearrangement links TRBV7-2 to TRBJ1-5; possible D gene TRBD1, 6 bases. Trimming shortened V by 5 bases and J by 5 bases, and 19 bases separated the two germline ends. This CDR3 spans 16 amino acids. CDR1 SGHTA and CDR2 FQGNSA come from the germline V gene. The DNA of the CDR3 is TGTGCCAGCAGCCCAATACTAACAGGGTCCTATCAGCCCCAGCATTTT. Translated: CASSPILTGSYQPQHF.

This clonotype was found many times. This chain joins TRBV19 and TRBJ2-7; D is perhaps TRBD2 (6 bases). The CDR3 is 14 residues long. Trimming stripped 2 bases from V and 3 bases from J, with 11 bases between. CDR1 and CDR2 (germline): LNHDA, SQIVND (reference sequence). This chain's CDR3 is CASSIPGLVYEQYF. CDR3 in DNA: TGTGCCAGTAGTATACCGGGACTCGTCTACGAGCAGTACTTC.

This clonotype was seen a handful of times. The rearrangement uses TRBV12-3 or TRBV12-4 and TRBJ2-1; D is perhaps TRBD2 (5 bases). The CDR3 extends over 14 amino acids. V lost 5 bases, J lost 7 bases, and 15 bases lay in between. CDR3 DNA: TGTGCCAGCAGTCCCAACGGGAATACGAATGAGCAGTTCTTC. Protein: CASSPNGNTNEQFF.

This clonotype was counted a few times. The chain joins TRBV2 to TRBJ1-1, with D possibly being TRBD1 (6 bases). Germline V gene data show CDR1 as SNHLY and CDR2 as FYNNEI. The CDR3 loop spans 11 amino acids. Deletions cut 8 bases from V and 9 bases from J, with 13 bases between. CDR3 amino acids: CASGRQVQAFF. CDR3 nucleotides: TGTGCCAGCGGGAGACAGGTTCAAGCTTTCTTT.